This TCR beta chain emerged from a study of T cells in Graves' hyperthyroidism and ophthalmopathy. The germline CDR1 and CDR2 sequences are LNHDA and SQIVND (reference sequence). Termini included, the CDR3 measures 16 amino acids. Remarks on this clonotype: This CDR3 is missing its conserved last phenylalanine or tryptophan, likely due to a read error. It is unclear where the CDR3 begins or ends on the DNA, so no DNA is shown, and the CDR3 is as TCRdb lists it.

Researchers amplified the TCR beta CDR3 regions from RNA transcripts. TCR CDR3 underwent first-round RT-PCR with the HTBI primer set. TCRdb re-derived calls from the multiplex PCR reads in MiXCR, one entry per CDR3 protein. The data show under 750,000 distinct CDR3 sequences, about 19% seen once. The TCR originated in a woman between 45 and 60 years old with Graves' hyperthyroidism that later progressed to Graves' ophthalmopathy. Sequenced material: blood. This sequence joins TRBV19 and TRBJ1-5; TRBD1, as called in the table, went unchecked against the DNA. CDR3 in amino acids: CASSIIGTISDQPQQV.